The 32 T cell receptor beta chains given below trace back to one sample, sequenced in a study of T cell responses to AZD1222 COVID-19 vaccine. Assay: immunoSEQ multiplex PCR; the TCRdb copy retains only in-frame clones and omits some. The sample records approximately 150,000 clones, approximately 92% being singletons. The starting material was peripheral blood, obtained on day 0 of AZD1222 vaccination. The receptor set was obtained from an adult in good health.

The V call is TRBV10-3, the J call TRBJ2-1; 10 nucleotides align to TRBD2. There are 13 residues in the CDR3. From germline, CDR1 is ENHRY and CDR2 SYGVKD. After removal of 8 bases from V and 10 bases from J, the junction contained 8 bases not matched to a gene. CDR3 in amino acids: CAIGASGRNEQFF. CDR3 sequence (DNA): TGTGCCATCGGAGCTAGCGGGAGAAACGAGCAGTTCTTC.

The CDR3 loop reads CASSKGGNSNQPQHF. The CDR3 region has the DNA TGTGCCAGCAGCAAAGGTGGAAATAGCAATCAGCCCCAGCATTTT. The chain links TRBV21-1 to TRBJ1-5. TRBV21-1 is annotated as a pseudogene. The CDR3 consists of 15 residues.

The chain has TRBV5-6 and TRBJ1-1; no clear D. This CDR3 has 12 amino acids. Germline V gene data show CDR1 as SGHDT and CDR2 as YYEEEE. The ends were cut back, 6 bases at V and 4 bases at J, with 10 bases in the middle. The CDR3 DNA is TGTGCCAGCACCTCGTGGGGCACTGAAGCTTTCTTT. Translating gives CASTSWGTEAFF.

The chain combines TRBV5-1 with TRBJ2-7, with TRBD1 as a possible D gene (6 bases). Germline CDR1 and CDR2: SGHRS and YFSETQ. Trimming removed 0 bases from V and 2 bases from J, with 18 bases in between. This CDR3 spans 17 amino acids. Written as DNA, the CDR3 is TGCGCCAGCAGCTTGGGGGGGAACAGGGTCCCACCCTACGAGCAGTACTTC. Protein sequence: CASSLGGNRVPPYEQYF.

The chain is built from TRBV4-2 and TRBJ1-5; possibly TRBD1 for D (5 bases). Germline V gene data show CDR1 as LGHNA and CDR2 as YNFKEQ. CDR3 length: 14 residues. Trimming took off 7 bases at V and 8 bases at J, with 18 bases between the two ends. The CDR3 loop is CASNPVGGSKPQHF. Written as DNA, the CDR3 is TGTGCCAGCAACCCGGTCGGGGGTAGTAAGCCCCAGCATTTT.

This chain joins TRBV11-2 and TRBJ2-2; tentative D call: TRBD1 (5 bases). Germline CDR1 reads SGHAT; CDR2 reads FQNNGV. Trimming removed 5 bases from V and 5 bases from J, with 9 bases in between. The CDR3 runs to 13 residues. As DNA, the CDR3 is TGTGCCAGCAGCCATCCAGGGACCGGGGAGCTGTTTTTT. It specifies CASSHPGTGELFF.

The rearrangement links TRBV4-1 to TRBJ2-1, with a weak D call TRBD2 (5 bases). The CDR3 length is 16 residues. Trimming stripped 6 bases from V and 0 bases from J, with 15 bases between. Germline loops: CDR1 MGHRA, CDR2 YSYEKL. The CDR3 region is CASSPLVGISYNEQFF. CDR3 nucleotide sequence: TGCGCCAGCAGTCCTCTCGTCGGGATCTCCTACAATGAGCAGTTCTTC.

This clone occurred once. The rearrangement joins TRBV30 to TRBJ1-1, with D unclear. The germline V gene encodes CDR1 GTSNPN and CDR2 SVGIG (reference sequence). Between the trimmed V and J ends, which lost 7 bases and 8 bases, there was a span of 14 bases. The CDR3 length is 11 residues. CDR3 sequence reads: CASEREGEAFF. The CDR3 DNA follows: TGTGCCTCGGAGAGGGAAGGGGAAGCTTTCTTT.

The chain is built from TRBV7-9 and TRBJ2-7; a possible D gene is TRBD2 (6 bases). Germline CDR1 is SEHNR and CDR2 is FQNEAQ (reference sequence). The CDR3 has 15 residues. V was clipped by 0 bases and J by 5 bases, with 14 bases between them. The CDR3 coding sequence is TGTGCCAGCAGCTTAGCGGAGGGGTGGAATGACGAGCAGTACTTC. This encodes CASSLAEGWNDEQYF.

V gene TRBV28 combines with J gene TRBJ2-7, with unresolved D. With 5 bases removed from V and 0 bases from J, the gap between germline ends came to 20 bases. CDR1 MDHEN and CDR2 SYDVKM come from the germline V gene. This CDR3 is built from 17 residues. The CDR3 loop is CASSTPSPGPSSYEQYF. The CDR3 region has the DNA TGTGCCAGCAGTACCCCTTCCCCCGGGCCTAGCTCCTACGAGCAGTACTTC.

The V and J genes are TRBV3-1 (or the pseudogene TRBV3-2) and TRBJ2-7, with unresolved D. From germline, CDR1 is LGHDT and CDR2 YNNKEL (reference sequence). V lost 1 base to trimming and J lost 8 bases, with 9 bases between them. The CDR3 contains 12 residues. CDR3 DNA: TGTGCCAGCAGCCAAGTACCGGGCAAGCAGTACTTC. It codes for CASSQVPGKQYF.

The CDR3 region is CASSTDRGFSGNTIYF. CDR3 nucleotides: TGTGCCAGCAGCACAGACAGGGGCTTCTCTGGAAACACCATATATTTT. The chain is built from TRBV11-2 and TRBJ1-3; 8 bases agree with TRBD1. V lost 5 bases, J lost 0 bases, and 6 bases stayed unmatched. This CDR3 contains 16 residues. Germline CDR1 is SGHAT and CDR2 is FQNNGV.

The genes are TRBV12-3 or TRBV12-4 and TRBJ2-7; D ambiguous. There are 13 residues in the CDR3. The V gene lost 6 bases and the J gene lost 2 bases, with 11 bases spanning the gap. CDR3 coding DNA: TGTGCCAGCAGCCCTACAACCACCTACGAGCAGTACTTC. This gives the protein CASSPTTTYEQYF.

The chain uses TRBV24-1 and TRBJ2-2, with 9 bases identical to TRBD1. This CDR3 is built from 16 residues. Germline-derived CDR1 and CDR2 are KGHDR and SFDVKD. With V trimmed by 1 base and J by 5 bases, 4 bases remained unmatched. For the CDR3, the DNA is TGTGCCACCAGTGATTTTGGGACAGGGTCGACCGGGGAGCTGTTTTTT. It yields the protein CATSDFGTGSTGELFF.

The V call is TRBV28, the J call TRBJ1-1; D is perhaps TRBD1 (5 bases). V was pared by 5 bases and J by 2 bases, with 12 bases between. Per germline, CDR1 MDHEN and CDR2 SYDVKM. The CDR3 sequence is 14 residues long. The CDR3 region has the DNA TGTGCCAGCAGTCAGGGATTGTCAAACACTGAAGCTTTCTTT. Residues: CASSQGLSNTEAFF. Looking up the rest from reference TRBV28 and TRBJ1-1 gives the full variable domain: DVKVTQSSRYLVKRTGEKVFLECVQDMDHENMFWYRQDPGLGLRLIYFSYDVKMKEKGDIPEGYSVSREKKERFSLILESASTNQTSMYLCASSQGLSNTEAFFGQGTRLTVV.

The V and J genes are TRBV19 and TRBJ1-5, with 11 nucleotides matching TRBD1. The trim removed 7 bases at V and 4 bases at J, leaving 6 bases unmatched. This CDR3 is 15 amino acids long. The V gene's germline CDR1 is LNHDA and CDR2 SQIVND (reference sequence). The CDR3 DNA reads TGTGCCAGTATCCCGGACAGGGGGCTTAATCAGCCCCAGCATTTT. Translating it yields CASIPDRGLNQPQHF.

The genes are TRBV5-1 and TRBJ1-2, with TRBD1 matching 9 bases. There are 14 residues in the CDR3. J gave up 5 bases and V 4 bases, and 6 bases lay outside the gene matches. Germline V CDR1 and CDR2: SGHRS, YFSETQ. CDR3 nucleotide sequence: TGCGCCAGCAGCAGGTCGGGACAGGGTTATGGCTACACCTTC. It codes for CASSRSGQGYGYTF.

This chain connects TRBV28 to TRBJ2-7; 11 positions match TRBD2. V shed 6 bases, J shed 6 bases, and the junction held 10 bases outside the gene matches. Germline CDR1 is MDHEN and CDR2 is SYDVKM. The CDR3 extends over 15 amino acids. CDR3 coding DNA: TGTGCCAGCAGCCTTATAGCGGGAGGGCCTTTCGAGCAGTACTTC. Translating gives CASSLIAGGPFEQYF.

The chain carries TRBV12-3 or TRBV12-4 and TRBJ1-1, with D tentatively TRBD1 (5 bases). The CDR3 consists of 13 residues. V dropped 6 bases and J dropped 7 bases, with 15 bases sitting between them. The CDR3 loop reads CASSPYGRVEAFF. CDR3 sequence (DNA): TGTGCCAGCAGCCCCTATGGCAGGGTTGAAGCTTTCTTT.

Here the CDR3 reads CASSSGGNQPQHF. CDR3 DNA sequence: TGTGCCAGCAGCTCAGGGGGCAATCAGCCCCAGCATTTT. V and J are TRBV12-3 or TRBV12-4 and TRBJ1-5; D may be TRBD1 (6 bases). Deletions cut 6 bases from V and 2 bases from J, with 8 bases between. The CDR3 length is 13 residues.

The chain carries TRBV27 and TRBJ1-5, with 9 bases that match TRBD1. V lost 6 bases, J lost 0 bases, and 15 bases stayed unmatched. Per the germline V gene, CDR1 is MNHEY and CDR2 is SMNVEV (reference sequence). The CDR3 runs to 19 residues. CDR3 sequence: CASRGQGLGFSASNQPQHF. CDR3 DNA sequence: TGTGCCAGCAGGGGACAGGGATTGGGGTTTTCAGCTAGCAATCAGCCCCAGCATTTT.

The chain recombines TRBV5-6 with TRBJ2-2, with D unclear. Germline-derived CDR1 and CDR2 are SGHDT and YYEEEE. The CDR3 is made up of 12 amino acids. Trimming took off 4 bases at V and 8 bases at J, with 9 bases between the two ends. This CDR3 reads CASSINFGELFF. The CDR3, as DNA: TGTGCCAGCAGCATTAATTTTGGGGAGCTGTTTTTT.

The CDR3 reads CASSSSQSGPREQYF. Here the CDR3 DNA reads TGTGCCAGCAGCTCCTCCCAGTCAGGGCCGAGAGAGCAGTACTTC. The rearrangement joins TRBV7-6 to TRBJ2-7; possibly TRBD1 for D (5 bases). The germline CDR1 and CDR2 sequences are SGHVS and FNYEAQ. CDR3 length: 15 residues. V lost 4 bases to trimming and J lost 7 bases, with 20 bases between them.

CDR3 residues: CATSVTSGKREQFF. The CDR3 DNA is TGTGCCACCAGTGTTACTAGCGGGAAACGGGAGCAGTTCTTC. The rearrangement links TRBV24-1 to TRBJ2-1, with 10 nucleotides matching TRBD2. The CDR3 totals 14 residues. The V segment lost 5 bases and the J segment 10 bases; nucleotides outside the gene matches: 7. Germline-derived CDR1 and CDR2 are KGHDR and SFDVKD.

The V gene is TRBV5-4, the J gene TRBJ2-2, with a possible D match to TRBD2 (6 bases). CDR1 is SGHNT, CDR2 YYREEE, per germline (reference sequence). This CDR3 spans 15 amino acids. Between the trimmed V and J ends, which lost 4 bases and 3 bases, there was a span of 13 bases. CDR3 region: CASSPRGVYTGELFF. The CDR3 nucleotides are TGTGCCAGCAGCCCCCGCGGGGTGTACACCGGGGAGCTGTTTTTT.

The chain couples TRBV6-6 to TRBJ2-2; 8 bases match TRBD2. CDR1 and CDR2 from the germline V gene are MNHNY and SVGAGI (reference sequence). The CDR3 has 18 residues. V shed 5 bases and J 8 bases; nucleotides not matched to a gene: 19. CDR3 DNA: TGTGCCAGCAGTCTAATCCTAGGGACTAGAGGGGGACAAGGGGAGCTGTTTTTT. It codes for CASSLILGTRGGQGELFF.

The chain recombines TRBV4-1 with TRBJ1-1; 7 bases align to TRBD1. CDR1 is MGHRA and CDR2 is YSYEKL in the germline V gene. The CDR3 has 16 residues. V was pared by 2 bases and J by 8 bases, with 14 bases of the junction left unmatched. DNA of the CDR3: TGCGCCAGCAGCCAAACATACCCAACAGGGGTTCGAGAAGCTTTCTTT. Encoded protein: CASSQTYPTGVREAFF.

The chain is built from TRBV7-9 and TRBJ2-7, with 10 bases matching TRBD1. Trimming removed 5 bases from V and 5 bases from J; junction bases left unmatched: 9. The CDR3 is 15 amino acids. CDR1 and CDR2 (germline): SEHNR, FQNEAQ (reference sequence). The DNA of the CDR3 is TGTGCCAGCAGCCTAGGGGACAGGGGTCCTGACGAGCAGTACTTC. Translating gives CASSLGDRGPDEQYF.

This chain uses TRBV27 with TRBJ1-2; D is unresolved. Trimming cost V 6 bases and J 5 bases, with 10 bases left between them. The CDR3 is 12 amino acids. CDR1 is MNHEY, CDR2 SMNVEV, per germline (reference sequence). CDR3 in DNA: TGTGCCAGCAGCCCGGACCCGTATGGCTACACCTTC. Its translation is CASSPDPYGYTF.

The rearrangement links TRBV5-1 to TRBJ1-2; perhaps TRBD1 as D (5 bases). Looked up from germline, CDR1 is SGHRS and CDR2 is YFSETQ. CDR3 size: 15 residues. The V end lost 0 bases, the J end lost 3 bases, and 12 bases lay between the germline ends. CDR3: CASSLEGRAYYGYTF. CDR3 DNA sequence: TGCGCCAGCAGCTTGGAAGGCAGGGCATACTATGGCTACACCTTC. Full variable domain (rest looked up from reference TRBV5-1 and TRBJ1-2): KAGVTQTPRYLIKTRGQQVTLSCSPISGHRSVSWYQQTPGQGLQFLFEYFSETQRNKGNFPGRFSGRQFSNSRSEMNVSTLELGDSALYLCASSLEGRAYYGYTFGSGTRLTVV.

The chain is built from TRBV7-9 and TRBJ2-5, with 13 positions matching TRBD2. Germline V gene sequence: CDR1 SEHNR, CDR2 FQNEAQ (reference sequence). Germline trimming cut 5 bases from V and 0 bases from J; bases unmatched to any gene: 3. The CDR3 is 16 residues long. CDR3 in DNA: TGTGCCAGCAGCACGGGACTAGCGGGACACCAAGAGACCCAGTACTTC. Protein product: CASSTGLAGHQETQYF.

The chain couples TRBV28 to TRBJ1-5; D is perhaps TRBD1 (6 bases). The V gene's germline CDR1 is MDHEN and CDR2 SYDVKM. This CDR3 is built from 15 residues. Trimming pared 6 bases from V and 1 base from J, leaving 13 bases between. CDR3 amino acids: CASSLGGASNQPQHF. The DNA for the CDR3 is TGTGCCAGCAGCCTGGGGGGGGCCAGCAATCAGCCCCAGCATTTT.